These 11 T cell receptor beta chains share one sample of origin, sequenced in a study of Graves' ophthalmopathy and Graves' hyperthyroidism (dated by TCRdb to 2017 to 2018). TCRdb shows the sequencer as Illumina HiSeq 2000. TCR beta CDR3 regions were amplified from RNA transcripts for repertoire sequencing. A first-round RT-PCR used HTBI primers with the Qiagen OneStep RT-PCR kit, followed by a second-round multiplex PCR, size selection and purification. TCRdb redid the processing of the public reads, applying fastp at Q25 and MiXCR, and retained in-frame beta chains. Rows with one shared CDR3 protein collapse into an entry with the most common genes and DNA. Recorded for this sample are 650,000 to 900,000 distinct CDR3 sequences; roughly two fifths of them occurred a single time. The ten biggest clones cover 40% to 55% of the sample. Specimen: peripheral blood. The receptors come from an adult man with Graves' ophthalmopathy.

About this clonotype: The CDR3 ends on some other residue instead of the conserved phenylalanine or tryptophan, so this is likely a read error. The V call is TRBV20-1, the J call TRBJ2-5, with D perhaps matching TRBD2 (6 bases). Deletions cut 7 bases from V and 4 bases from J, with 13 bases between. The V gene's germline CDR1 is DFQATT and CDR2 SNEGSKA (reference sequence). This CDR3 region has 12 residues. The CDR3 nucleotides read TGCAGTGTCGGAGGGCCGGGAGAGACCCAGTACTGC. This encodes CSVGGPGETQYC.

The chain combines TRBV25-1 with TRBJ1-1, with 9 bases fitting TRBD1. This CDR3 comprises 15 residues. Germline CDR1 is MGHDK and CDR2 is SYGVNS. V shed 6 bases and J 5 bases; nucleotides not matched to a gene: 10. CDR3 in amino acids: CASSVTGGSMTEAFF. In nucleotides, the CDR3 is TGTGCCAGCAGCGTCACAGGGGGCTCCATGACTGAAGCTTTCTTT.

Remarks on this clonotype: This may stem from a read error, because a much larger clone lies one nucleotide away. The chain employs TRBV7-9 and TRBJ2-7, with D possibly TRBD2 on 5 matching bases. Trimming stripped 5 bases from V and 7 bases from J, with 21 bases between. The CDR3 extends over 15 amino acids. Germline assignment: CDR1 SEHNR and CDR2 FQNEAQ (reference sequence). CDR3 DNA: TGTGCCAGCAGCCTTACTAGTGCCGCTACGCAGGAGCAGTACTTC. Translating gives CASSLTSAATQEQYF. Complete variable domain (other parts from reference TRBV7-9 and TRBJ2-7): DTGVSQNPRHKITKRGQNVTFRCDPISEHNRLYWYRQTLGQGPEFLTYFQNEAQLEKSRLLSDRFSAERPKGSFSTLEIQRTEQGDSAMYLCASSLTSAATQEQYFGPGTRLTVT.

The chain couples TRBV20-1 to TRBJ2-5, with D tentatively TRBD2 (6 bases). V lost 6 bases to trimming and J lost 1 base, with 15 bases between them. The length of the CDR3 is 14 residues. Germline loops: CDR1 DFQATT, CDR2 SNEGSKA (reference sequence). Written as DNA, the CDR3 is TGCAGTGCGACGCGGGACGATAGCCAAGAGACCCAGTACTTC. Protein product: CSATRDDSQETQYF.

V is TRBV2 and J is TRBJ2-7, with D maybe TRBD1 (6 bases). Germline lookup yields CDR1 SNHLY and CDR2 FYNNEI. The V and J ends lost 1 base and 6 bases respectively, with 16 bases between them. The CDR3 is 15 residues long. The CDR3 nucleotides read TGTGCCAGCAGTGAAGATGGTCCAGGGGAAGGCGAGCAGTACTTC. Its translation is CASSEDGPGEGEQYF.

This clonotype was found many times. This chain joins TRBV29-1 and TRBJ2-5; D is possibly TRBD2 (6 bases). Trimming pared 5 bases from V and 5 bases from J, leaving 12 bases between. CDR3 length: 12 residues. CDR1 is SQVTM, CDR2 ANQGSEA, per germline. CDR3 DNA sequence: TGCAGCGTTCAAGGGGCGGGGGAGACCCAGTACTTC. Its translation is CSVQGAGETQYF.

J is TRBJ2-7 and V is TRBV29-1, with D perhaps TRBD1 (5 bases). Trimming pared 8 bases from V and 1 base from J, leaving 9 bases between. The CDR3 loop spans 11 amino acids. Germline values: CDR1 SQVTM, CDR2 ANQGSEA. The CDR3 is CSLRVSYEQYF. The DNA for the CDR3 is TGCAGCCTCAGGGTATCCTACGAGCAGTACTTC.

This sequence joins TRBV2 and TRBJ2-5, with TRBD1 as a possible D gene (5 bases). Trimming removed 5 bases from V and 0 bases from J, with 10 bases in between. Germline V gene lookup returns CDR1 SNHLY and CDR2 FYNNEI. The CDR3 consists of 14 residues. CDR3 in DNA: TGTGCCAGCAGTTCAGAGGACAACCAAGAGACCCAGTACTTC. Protein product: CASSSEDNQETQYF.

The gene calls are TRBV29-1 and TRBJ2-7; the D gene is possibly TRBD2 (5 bases). The V end was cut by 8 bases, the J end by 6 bases, with 17 bases between. This CDR3 region has 12 residues. CDR1 and CDR2 from the germline V gene are SQVTM and ANQGSEA. The CDR3 coding sequence is TGCAGCTTAGGCGGGTGGTTCGGCGAGCAGTACTTC. Translated: CSLGGWFGEQYF.

This clonotype has a count of ten or more. This chain connects TRBV15 to TRBJ2-7; D is unresolved. V was shortened by 0 bases and J by 0 bases, with 6 bases between the two germline ends. CDR1 and CDR2 (germline): LNHNV, YYDKDF (reference sequence). The CDR3 extends over 14 amino acids. The CDR3 DNA sequence: TGTGCCACCAGCAGAGAGGGCTACTCCTACGAGCAGTACTTC. Protein product: CATSREGYSYEQYF.

This clonotype was picked up many times. The chain couples TRBV20-1 to TRBJ1-2, with 7 bases lining up with TRBD1. CDR3 length equals 14 residues. V shed 3 bases, J shed 4 bases, and the junction held 8 bases outside the gene matches. Germline V gene lookup returns CDR1 DFQATT and CDR2 SNEGSKA (reference sequence). This chain's CDR3 is CSARTGLPSYGYTF. DNA of the CDR3: TGCAGTGCTAGGACAGGGTTACCTTCCTATGGCTACACCTTC.